The sequence of this T cell receptor beta chain was determined in a study of cytomegalovirus exposure and HLA in healthy donors. Study-level background: Of the donors genotyped, 398 in all, 81% fell in the Caucasian-associated ancestry cluster. General study results and limits: Certain sequence variants were highly shared and formed a cluster, and this cluster was likely a sequencing artifact.

Worth noting for this clone: The antigen remains undetermined.

Amplification used 60 Vbeta primers and 13 Jbeta primers. In the original analysis: About 11 million shared chains were among the about 80 million unique TCR beta chains that a later analysis counted. Generated by immunoSEQ multiplex PCR, the TCRdb table keeps only in-frame clones and is missing some. That table gives V, J and clone size, and the DNA gave D and trimming. The sample contains about 140,000 clones, 60% to 80% of which appear only once. Material: PBMCs. This TCR was recovered from a man aged 50-60 years in good health and CMV-seropositive.

CDR3 coding DNA: TGTGCCACCCAACCCGACCAGGGAATAAGGTCCTATAATTCACCCCTCCACTTT. Protein product: CATQPDQGIRSYNSPLHF. The gene calls are TRBV7-7 and TRBJ1-6; TRBD1 is a possible D gene (5 bases). Between the trimmed V and J ends, which lost 10 bases and 1 base, there was a span of 23 bases. This CDR3 is 18 amino acids long. Germline CDR1 reads SSHAT; CDR2 reads FNYEAQ (reference sequence).